This record looks at one T cell receptor (beta chain) sequence and its context. The antigen is unknown. The record originates from a study of response to subunit inactivated influenza vaccine. Points from the study as a whole: New T cells are recruited in small numbers by each seasonal influenza vaccination, according to the authors' suggestion.

TCRdb reanalysed the RT-PCR reads using MiXCR and keeps one entry per CDR3 protein. The profile shows more than 700,000 distinct CDR3 sequences, approximately 21% of them singletons. This sample comprised PBMCs from blood, obtained 4 to 6 days after vaccination. This clonotype was obtained from a man over 45 who received an inactivated influenza vaccine.

CDR3 sequence: CASSDRALTGVGYTF. As DNA, the CDR3 is TGTGCCAGCAGCGACCGGGCCTTAACAGGGGTTGGCTACACCTTC. The chain combines TRBV7-8 with TRBJ1-2, with TRBD1 matching over 7 bases. Germline lookup yields CDR1 SGHVS and CDR2 FQNEAQ. The CDR3 covers 15 residues. The junction had 13 bases not matched to a gene; V was cut back by 5 bases and J by 7 bases.